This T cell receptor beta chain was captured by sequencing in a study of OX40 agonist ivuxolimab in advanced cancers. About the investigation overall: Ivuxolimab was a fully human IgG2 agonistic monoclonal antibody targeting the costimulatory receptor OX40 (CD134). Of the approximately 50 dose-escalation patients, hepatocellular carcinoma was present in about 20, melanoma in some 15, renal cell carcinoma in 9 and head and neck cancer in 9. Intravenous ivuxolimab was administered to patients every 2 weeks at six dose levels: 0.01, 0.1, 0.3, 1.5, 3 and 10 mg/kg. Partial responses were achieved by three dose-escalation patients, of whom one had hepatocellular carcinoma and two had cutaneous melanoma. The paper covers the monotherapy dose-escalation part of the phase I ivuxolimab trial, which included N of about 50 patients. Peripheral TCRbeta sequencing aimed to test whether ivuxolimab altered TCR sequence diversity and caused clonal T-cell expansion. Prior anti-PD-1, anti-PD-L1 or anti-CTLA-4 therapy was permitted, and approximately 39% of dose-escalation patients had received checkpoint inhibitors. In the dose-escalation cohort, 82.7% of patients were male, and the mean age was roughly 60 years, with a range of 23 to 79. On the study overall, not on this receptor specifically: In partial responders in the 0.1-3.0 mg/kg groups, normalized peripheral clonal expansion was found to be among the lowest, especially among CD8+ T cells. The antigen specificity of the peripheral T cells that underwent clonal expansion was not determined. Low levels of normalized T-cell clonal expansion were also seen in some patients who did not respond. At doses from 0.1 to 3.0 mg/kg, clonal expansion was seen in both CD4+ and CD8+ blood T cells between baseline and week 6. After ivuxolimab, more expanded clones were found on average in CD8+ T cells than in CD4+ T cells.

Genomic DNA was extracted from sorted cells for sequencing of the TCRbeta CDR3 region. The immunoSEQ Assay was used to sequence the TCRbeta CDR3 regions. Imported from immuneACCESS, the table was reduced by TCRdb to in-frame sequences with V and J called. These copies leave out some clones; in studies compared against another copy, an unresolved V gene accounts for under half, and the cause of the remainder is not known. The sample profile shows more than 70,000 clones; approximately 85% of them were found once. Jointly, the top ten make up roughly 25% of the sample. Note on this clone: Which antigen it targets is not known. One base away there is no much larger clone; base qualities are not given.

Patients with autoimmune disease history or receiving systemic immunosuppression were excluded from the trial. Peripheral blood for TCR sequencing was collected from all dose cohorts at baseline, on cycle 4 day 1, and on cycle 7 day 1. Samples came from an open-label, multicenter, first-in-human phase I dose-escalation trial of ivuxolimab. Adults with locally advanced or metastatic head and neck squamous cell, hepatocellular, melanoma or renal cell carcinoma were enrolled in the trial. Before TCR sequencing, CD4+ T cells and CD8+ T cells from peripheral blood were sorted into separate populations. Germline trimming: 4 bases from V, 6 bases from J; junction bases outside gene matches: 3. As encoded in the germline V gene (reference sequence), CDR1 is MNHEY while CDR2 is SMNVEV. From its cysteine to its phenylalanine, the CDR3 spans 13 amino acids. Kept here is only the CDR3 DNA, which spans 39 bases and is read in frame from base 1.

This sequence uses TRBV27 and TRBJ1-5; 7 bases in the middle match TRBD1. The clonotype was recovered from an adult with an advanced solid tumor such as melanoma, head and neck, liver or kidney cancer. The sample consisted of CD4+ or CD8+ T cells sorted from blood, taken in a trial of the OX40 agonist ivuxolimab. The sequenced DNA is TGTGCCAGCAGTTACAGGGGTACTCAGCCCCAGCATTTT. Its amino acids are CASSYRGTQPQHF.